This TCR beta chain was observed in a study of blood T cell repertoires in COVID-19. Turning to the study itself: The cDNA or gDNA used as material had been derived from T cells, B-cell-depleted T cells, or PBMCs.

The authors' processing: Researchers report that nucleated cell counts were estimated from reference gene primer amplification. TCRdb keeps only in-frame clones here, not all; method: immunoSEQ multiplex PCR. That table supplies the V and J calls and clone size; D and trimming were determined from the DNA. The repertoire holds 150,000 to 200,000 clones, with more than 75% as singletons. The origin of this receptor is a human donor in a cohort sampled during active COVID-19. The sequenced sample was peripheral blood.

This CDR3 reads CASSVGTGHAEDSGANVLTF. CDR3 DNA sequence: TGTGCCAGCAGCGTCGGAACAGGGCACGCAGAAGACTCTGGGGCCAACGTCCTGACTTTC. The V and J genes are TRBV9 and TRBJ2-6; D is possibly TRBD1 (6 bases). This CDR3 spans 20 amino acids. Germline V gene data show CDR1 as SGDLS and CDR2 as YYNGEE. The V and J ends lost 2 bases and 0 bases respectively, with 21 bases between them.